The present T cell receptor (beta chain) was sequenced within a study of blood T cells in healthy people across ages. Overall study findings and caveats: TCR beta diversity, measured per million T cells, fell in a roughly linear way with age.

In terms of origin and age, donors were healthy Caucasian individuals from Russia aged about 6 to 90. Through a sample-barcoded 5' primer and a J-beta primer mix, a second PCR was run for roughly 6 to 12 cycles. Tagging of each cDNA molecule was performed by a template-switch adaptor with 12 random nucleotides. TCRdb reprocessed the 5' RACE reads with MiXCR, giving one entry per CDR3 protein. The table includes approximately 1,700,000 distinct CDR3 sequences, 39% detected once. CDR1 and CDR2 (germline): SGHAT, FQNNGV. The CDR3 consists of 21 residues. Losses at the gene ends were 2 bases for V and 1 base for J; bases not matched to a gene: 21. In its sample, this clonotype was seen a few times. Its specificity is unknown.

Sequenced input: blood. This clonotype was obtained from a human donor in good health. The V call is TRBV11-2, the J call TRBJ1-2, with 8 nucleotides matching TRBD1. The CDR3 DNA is TGTGCCAGCAGCTTAAATTTAGGTTCCGGGACAGGCCCGGGGGATAACTATGGCTACACCTTC. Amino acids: CASSLNLGSGTGPGDNYGYTF.